This T cell receptor (beta chain) was sequenced in a study of shared clonotypes between healthy human individuals. Turning to this clone: What it binds is unknown. The same CDR3 also results from other DNA sequences found in this sample.

V gave up 3 bases and J gave up 0 bases, with 9 bases separating them. Germline V lookup: CDR1 KGHSH, CDR2 LQKENI. This CDR3 region has 14 residues. The assay was carried out at the deep level. Study processing details: Junction-only sequences produced by ImmunoSEQ had no quality scores, so filtering differed. Profiling relied on immunoSEQ multiplex PCR, and the TCRdb table lists in-frame clones only, not all of them. Clonal size and the V and J genes are those of that table, whereas D and trimming came from the DNA. This table holds 450,000 to 500,000 clones, 78% found once. Findings and limits, study-wide: With few donors, the genetic and exposure-history diversity represented was limited.

The genes are TRBV18 and TRBJ2-7, with D perhaps TRBD1 (5 bases). This TCR was sampled from a woman in her thirties or forties in good health. Some clones in this sample may be carry-over from other donors' samples. Sequencing was carried out using PBMCs. CDR3 DNA: TGTGCCAGCTCACCTCAGGGAAGCTCCTACGAGCAGTACTTC. Protein product: CASSPQGSSYEQYF.